The clone carrying this TCR beta chain appeared many times. Antigen unknown. This record belongs to a study of T cell repertoires in cytomegalovirus infection. Study overall: CMV infection and matching HLA type were both indicated by public TCR beta signatures.

TCRdb re-derived calls from the reads in MiXCR, one entry per CDR3 protein. Of some 320,000 distinct CDR3 sequences listed, more than 8% are singletons. Study-wide findings and caveats: The ex vivo response showed dominance by HLA-C-restricted CMV-specific TCR beta clonotypes. CMV carriers having the relevant HLA were flagged by cumulative public TCR beta family frequency.

This receptor was obtained from a human donor in good health (CMV status not recorded). Some clones in this sample may be carry-over from other donors' samples. Sequencing input: PBMCs.

The CDR3 region is CASSTYILTDTQYF. The CDR3 nucleotides read TGTGCCAGCAGCACTTACATACTCACAGATACGCAGTATTTT. The rearrangement links TRBV7-3 to TRBJ2-3; no firm D call. In germline, CDR1 is SGHTA, CDR2 FQGTGA. The CDR3 has 14 residues. V lost 5 bases and J 2 bases, leaving 11 bases between the germline ends.